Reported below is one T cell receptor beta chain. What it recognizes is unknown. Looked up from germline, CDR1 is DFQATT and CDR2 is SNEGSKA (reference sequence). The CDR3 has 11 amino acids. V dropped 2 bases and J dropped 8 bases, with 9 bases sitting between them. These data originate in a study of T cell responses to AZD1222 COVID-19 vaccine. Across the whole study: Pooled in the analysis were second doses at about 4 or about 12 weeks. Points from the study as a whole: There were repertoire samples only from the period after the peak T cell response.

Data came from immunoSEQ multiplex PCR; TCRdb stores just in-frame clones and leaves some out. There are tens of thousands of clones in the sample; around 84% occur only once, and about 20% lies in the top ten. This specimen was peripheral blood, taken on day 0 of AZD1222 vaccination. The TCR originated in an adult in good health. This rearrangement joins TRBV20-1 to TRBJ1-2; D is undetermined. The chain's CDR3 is CSARWANGYTF. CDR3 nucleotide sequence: TGCAGTGCTAGATGGGCCAACGGCTACACCTTC.